Shown below are 4 T cell receptor beta chains from a single sample sequenced in a study of T-cell reconstitution after alpha-beta-depleted transplantation in children. The authors prepared the TCRbeta library with unique molecular identifiers. TCRdb re-called the PCR reads with MiXCR, one entry per CDR3 protein. The profile shows about 600,000 distinct CDR3 sequences, 10% to 15% of them singletons. The specimen comprised PBMCs, mostly from graft donor cells, sampled 360 days after TCRalphabeta/CD19-depleted stem cell transplant. These receptors all come from a male patient under 18 who had a stem cell transplant for acute myeloid leukemia, so the T cells may come from the graft donor.

This clonotype was observed many times. V is TRBV12-3 or TRBV12-4 and J is TRBJ2-7; D unresolved. The V end was cut by 3 bases, the J end by 4 bases, with 10 bases between. This CDR3 contains 13 residues. This chain's CDR3 is CASSFNKPYEQYF. CDR3 sequence (DNA): TGTGCCAGCAGTTTTAACAAGCCTTACGAGCAGTACTTC.

This clonotype appeared many times. The V gene is TRBV28, the J gene TRBJ1-6; 7 bases match TRBD1. The junction had 14 bases not matched to a gene; V was cut back by 5 bases and J by 7 bases. CDR1 and CDR2 (germline): MDHEN, SYDVKM. The CDR3 spans 17 residues. The CDR3 reads CASSRSLSRTGNSPLHF. The DNA for the CDR3 is TGTGCCAGCAGTCGGAGTTTAAGTCGGACAGGCAATTCACCCCTCCACTTT.

The chain recombines TRBV13 with TRBJ2-1, with TRBD2 identical over 10 bases. This CDR3 comprises 14 residues. V was clipped by 3 bases and J by 9 bases; unmatched bases: 5. CDR1 and CDR2 (germline): PRHDT, FYEKMQ (reference sequence). The CDR3 DNA reads as TGTGCCAGCAGCTTCCTAGCGGGGGACGGTGAGCAGTTCTTC. It codes for CASSFLAGDGEQFF.

This clonotype was detected many times. This chain connects TRBV18 to TRBJ2-7; no clear D. The V and J ends lost 3 bases and 2 bases respectively, with 17 bases between them. Germline CDR1 KGHSH, CDR2 LQKENI. This CDR3 is built from 16 residues. The CDR3 here is CASSPSDRLVPYEQYF. The DNA of the CDR3 is TGTGCCAGCTCACCTTCCGACCGCTTGGTCCCCTACGAGCAGTACTTC.